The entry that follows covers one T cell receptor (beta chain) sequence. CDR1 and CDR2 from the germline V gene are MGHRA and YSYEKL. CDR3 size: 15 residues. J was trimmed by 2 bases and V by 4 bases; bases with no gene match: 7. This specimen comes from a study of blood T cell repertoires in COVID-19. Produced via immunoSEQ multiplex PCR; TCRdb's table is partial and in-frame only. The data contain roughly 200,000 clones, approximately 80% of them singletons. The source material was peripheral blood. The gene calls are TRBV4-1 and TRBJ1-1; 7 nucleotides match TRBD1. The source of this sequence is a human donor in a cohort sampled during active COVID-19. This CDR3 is CASSLRDSENTEAFF. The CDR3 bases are TGCGCCAGCAGCCTAAGGGACAGCGAAAACACTGAAGCTTTCTTT.